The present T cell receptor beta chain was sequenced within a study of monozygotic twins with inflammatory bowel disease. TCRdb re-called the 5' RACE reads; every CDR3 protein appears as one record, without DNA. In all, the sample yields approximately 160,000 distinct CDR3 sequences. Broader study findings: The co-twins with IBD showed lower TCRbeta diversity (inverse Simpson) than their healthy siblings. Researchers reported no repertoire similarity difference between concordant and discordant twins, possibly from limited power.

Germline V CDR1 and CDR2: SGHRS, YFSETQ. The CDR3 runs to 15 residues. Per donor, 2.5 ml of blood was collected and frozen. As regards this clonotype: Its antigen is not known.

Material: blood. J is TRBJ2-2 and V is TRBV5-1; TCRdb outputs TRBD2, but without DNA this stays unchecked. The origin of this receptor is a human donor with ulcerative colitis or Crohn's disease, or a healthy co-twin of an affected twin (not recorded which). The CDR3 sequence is CASSLEARNTGELLF.